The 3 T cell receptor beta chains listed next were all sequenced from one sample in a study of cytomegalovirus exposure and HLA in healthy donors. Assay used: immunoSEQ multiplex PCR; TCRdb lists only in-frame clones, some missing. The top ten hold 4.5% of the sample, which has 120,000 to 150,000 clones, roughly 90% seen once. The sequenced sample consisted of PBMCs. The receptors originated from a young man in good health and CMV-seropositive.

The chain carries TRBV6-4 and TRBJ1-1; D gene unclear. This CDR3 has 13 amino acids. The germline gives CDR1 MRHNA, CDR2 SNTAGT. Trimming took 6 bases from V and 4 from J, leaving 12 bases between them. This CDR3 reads CASRLYEATEAFF. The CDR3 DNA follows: TGTGCCAGCAGATTGTACGAGGCCACTGAAGCTTTCTTT.

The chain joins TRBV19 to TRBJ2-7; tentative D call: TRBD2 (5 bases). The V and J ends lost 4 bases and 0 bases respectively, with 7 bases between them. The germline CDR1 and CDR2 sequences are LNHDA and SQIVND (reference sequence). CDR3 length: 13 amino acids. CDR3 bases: TGTGCCAGTAGTAGAGGGAGCTCCTACGAGCAGTACTTC. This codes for CASSRGSSYEQYF.

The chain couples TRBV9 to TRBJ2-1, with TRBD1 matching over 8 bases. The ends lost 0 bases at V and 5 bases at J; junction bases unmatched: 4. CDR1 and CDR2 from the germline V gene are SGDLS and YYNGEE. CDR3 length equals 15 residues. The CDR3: CASSVAEDRDNEQFF. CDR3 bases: TGTGCCAGCAGCGTAGCCGAGGACAGGGACAATGAGCAGTTCTTC.